This TCR beta chain was recovered during a study of early T cells in non-severe SARS-CoV-2 infection. Whole-study context: Sequenced material consisted of bulk RNA (from unsorted whole blood), and chains were unpaired. General study findings and limits: Database matching using VDJdb favored anti-spike CD8 responses, with private and CD4 specificities left missing.

Trimming left V 2 bases short and J 5 bases short, with 12 bases between. Germline CDR1 is MDHEN and CDR2 is SYDVKM. The CDR3 loop spans 15 amino acids. In its sample, this clonotype was seen many times. Antigen: not known. Each cDNA molecule carried a unique molecular identifier. From the 5' RACE reads, TCRdb called clonotypes with MiXCR, one entry per CDR3 protein. The sample contains roughly 29,000 distinct CDR3 sequences, 5.3% of which appear only once. The chain carries TRBV28 and TRBJ2-2; D is unclear. The sequence was obtained from an adult who was a healthcare worker with PCR-confirmed SARS-CoV-2 infection or an uninfected control (not recorded which). Input material: whole blood. CDR3 loop: CASSLDPKGTGELFF. The CDR3 DNA sequence: TGTGCCAGCAGTTTAGACCCCAAAGGGACCGGGGAGCTGTTTTTT.